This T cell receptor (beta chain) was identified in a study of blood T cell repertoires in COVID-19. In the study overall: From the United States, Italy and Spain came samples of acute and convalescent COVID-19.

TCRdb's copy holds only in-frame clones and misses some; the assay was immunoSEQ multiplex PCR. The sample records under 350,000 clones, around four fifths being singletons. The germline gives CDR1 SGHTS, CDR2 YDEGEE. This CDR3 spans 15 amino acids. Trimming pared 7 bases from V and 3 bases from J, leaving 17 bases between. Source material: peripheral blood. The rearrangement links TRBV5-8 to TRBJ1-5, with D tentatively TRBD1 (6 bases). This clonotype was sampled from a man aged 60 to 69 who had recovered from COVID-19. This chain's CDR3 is CASGRGRGNNQPQHF. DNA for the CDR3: TGTGCCAGCGGGAGGGGCAGGGGTAACAATCAGCCCCAGCATTTT.